This TCR beta chain emerged from a study of T cells after yellow fever vaccination. Via MiXCR, TCRdb re-called the 5' RACE reads, giving one row per CDR3 protein. The table includes around 250,000 distinct CDR3 sequences, less than 9% detected once. The CDR3 spans 12 residues. The V gene's germline CDR1 is SGHTA and CDR2 FQGNSA. The V and J ends lost 3 bases and 7 bases respectively, with 7 bases between them. Many counts were recorded for this clonotype. The specimen was CD4+ T cells sorted from PBMCs, collected 15 days after the yellow fever booster vaccination. The TCR comes from a young man who received the YFV17D yellow fever vaccine. J is TRBJ1-5 and V is TRBV7-2; the D is unclear. The CDR3 bases are TGTGCCAGCAGCTTGGAGAACCAGCCCCAGCATTTT. Encoded protein: CASSLENQPQHF.